A single sample is the source of the 19 T cell receptor beta chains below, sequenced in a study of blood T cell repertoires in COVID-19. The method was immunoSEQ multiplex PCR; TCRdb's version includes in-frame clones alone and lacks a portion of them. The sample includes about 280,000 clones, around 80% seen only once; the top ten take more than 4%. Sequencing input: PBMCs or T cells enriched from blood (not recorded which). All receptors derive from a middle-aged man who had been exposed to COVID-19.

The genes are TRBV5-4 and TRBJ1-1, with D perhaps TRBD1 (6 bases). Between the trimmed V and J ends, which lost 4 bases and 2 bases, there was a span of 12 bases. The germline V gene has CDR1 SGHNT and CDR2 YYREEE (reference sequence). CDR3 length equals 14 residues. The CDR3, as DNA: TGTGCCAGCAGCCGTGCGGGGGCCAACACTGAAGCTTTCTTT. Its protein product is CASSRAGANTEAFF.

This clone was detected only once. V usage is TRBV2 and J usage is TRBJ1-5; D possibly corresponds to TRBD1 (6 bases). This CDR3 contains 19 residues. Germline V gene sequence: CDR1 SNHLY, CDR2 FYNNEI. Trimming removed 4 bases at V and 2 bases at J, with 24 bases between. Here the CDR3 reads CASSAPGWQGSRGNQPQHF. In DNA, the CDR3 is TGTGCCAGCAGTGCCCCTGGATGGCAGGGGTCGAGGGGCAATCAGCCCCAGCATTTT.

This clone was found a few times. The CDR3 sequence: CASSPLPGLATRETQYF. CDR3 in DNA: TGTGCCAGCAGCCCACTTCCAGGACTAGCTACGCGAGAGACCCAGTACTTC. The chain is built from TRBV7-3 and TRBJ2-5, with 8 positions matching TRBD2. Germline CDR1 SGHTA, CDR2 FQGTGA. This CDR3 spans 17 amino acids. V shed 5 bases and J 4 bases; nucleotides not matched to a gene: 15.

The chain's CDR3 is CASSLAGHDYGYTF. DNA of the CDR3: TGTGCCAGCAGCTTGGCAGGGCACGACTATGGCTACACCTTC. The chain has TRBV5-8 and TRBJ1-2; TRBD1 is a possible D gene (5 bases). Trimming shortened V by 0 bases and J by 3 bases, and 9 bases separated the two germline ends. Per the germline V gene, CDR1 is SGHTS and CDR2 is YDEGEE. The CDR3 is 14 residues long.

For this clone: An end of the junction differs from the germline gene, which may be a read error. The rearrangement uses TRBV6-1 and TRBJ2-7; D may be TRBD1 (6 bases). Germline V gives CDR1 MNHNS, CDR2 SASEGT. The CDR3 loop spans 12 amino acids. The CDR3 here is CASSEARRQEDF. CDR3 coding DNA: TGTGCCAGCAGTGAAGCCCGGAGACAGGAGGATTTT.

The V gene is TRBV7-9, the J gene TRBJ2-2, with D maybe TRBD1 (5 bases). The CDR3 length is 15 residues. CDR1 SEHNR and CDR2 FQNEAQ come from the germline V gene (reference sequence). The V end was cut by 1 base, the J end by 4 bases, with 10 bases between. In nucleotides, the CDR3 is TGTGCCAGCAGCTTAGTCCAGGGATCCACCGGGGAGCTGTTTTTT. Amino acids: CASSLVQGSTGELFF.

A few counts support this clone. The chain links TRBV10-3 to TRBJ2-7; TRBD2 might be the D (5 bases). CDR1 ENHRY and CDR2 SYGVKD come from the germline V gene. V was trimmed by 6 bases and J by 3 bases, leaving 12 bases between them. The CDR3 is made up of 13 amino acids. CDR3 sequence reads: CAIRTSGGYEQYF. CDR3 DNA: TGTGCCATCAGAACGAGCGGAGGCTACGAGCAGTACTTC.

This clone was observed a few times. The chain links TRBV30 to TRBJ1-1, with D perhaps matching TRBD1 (6 bases). Germline V CDR1 and CDR2: GTSNPN, SVGIG (reference sequence). This CDR3 is built from 14 residues. The V and J ends lost 0 bases and 1 base respectively, with 9 bases between them. CDR3 in DNA: TGTGCCTGGAGTGTGGACAGATGGAACACTGAAGCTTTCTTT. Amino acid sequence: CAWSVDRWNTEAFF.

The rearrangement links TRBV19 to TRBJ2-1; D call uncertain. The CDR3 is 11 residues long. Germline CDR1 is LNHDA and CDR2 is SQIVND (reference sequence). Trimming left V 2 bases short and J 7 bases short, with 3 bases between. This CDR3 reads CASSIRNEQFF. The CDR3 bases are TGTGCCAGTAGTATACGGAATGAGCAGTTCTTC. Together with reference TRBV19 and TRBJ2-1, the CDR3 gives the full variable domain: DGGITQSPKYLFRKEGQNVTLSCEQNLNHDAMYWYRQDPGQGLRLIYYSQIVNDFQKGDIAEGYSVSREKKESFPLTVTSAQKNPTAFYLCASSIRNEQFFGPGTRLTVL.

J is TRBJ1-1 and V is TRBV7-3; 9 nucleotides agree with TRBD1. V dropped 5 bases and J dropped 1; count of bases not matched to a gene: 8. This CDR3 has 16 amino acids. Germline CDR1 SGHTA, CDR2 FQGTGA. The CDR3 nucleotides are TGTGCCAGCAGCCCCACTCGGACAGGGGCGAACACTGAAGCTTTCTTT. Translating gives CASSPTRTGANTEAFF.

The V gene is TRBV3-1 (or the pseudogene TRBV3-2), the J gene TRBJ1-1; a possible D gene is TRBD1 (6 bases). Germline CDR1 LGHDT, CDR2 YNNKEL (reference sequence). V lost 2 bases to trimming and J lost 6 bases, with 10 bases between them. CDR3 length: 13 residues. The DNA for the CDR3 is TGTGCCAGCAGCCAACCCACAGGGTCTGAAGCTTTCTTT. It encodes CASSQPTGSEAFF.

In regard to this clone: The junction departs from germline at one end; a sequencing error may be responsible. The chain combines TRBV7-7 with TRBJ2-1; D call uncertain. Germline loops: CDR1 SSHAT, CDR2 FNYEAQ (reference sequence). The CDR3 covers 15 residues. The CDR3 protein is CASSLTGLLGNEQFF. CDR3 sequence (DNA): TGTGCTAGCAGCTTAACGGGTCTACTTGGGAATGAGCAGTTCTTC. Full variable domain (rest looked up from reference TRBV7-7 and TRBJ2-1): GAGVSQSPRYKVTKRGQDVTLRCDPISSHATLYWYQQALGQGPEFLTYFNYEAQPDKSGLPSDRFSAERPEGSISTLTIQRTEQRDSAMYRCASSLTGLLGNEQFFGPGTRLTVL.

This clone has just a few counts. The rearrangement links TRBV5-1 to TRBJ1-5, with 8 bases identical to TRBD1. Trimming removed 3 bases from V and 2 bases from J; junction bases left unmatched: 4. The germline V gene encodes CDR1 SGHRS and CDR2 YFSETQ. The CDR3 has 15 residues. CDR3 sequence (DNA): TGCGCCAGCAGCTGGACAGGGTCGGGCAATCAGCCCCAGCATTTT. Translating gives CASSWTGSGNQPQHF. Using reference TRBV5-1 and TRBJ1-5 for the parts outside the CDR3, the full variable domain is KAGVTQTPRYLIKTRGQQVTLSCSPISGHRSVSWYQQTPGQGLQFLFEYFSETQRNKGNFPGRFSGRQFSNSRSEMNVSTLELGDSALYLCASSWTGSGNQPQHFGDGTRLSIL.

The genes are TRBV7-9 and TRBJ2-1; D not certain. The V end lost 5 bases, the J end lost 9 bases, and 11 bases lay between the germline ends. In germline, CDR1 is SEHNR, CDR2 FQNEAQ (reference sequence). The CDR3 extends over 12 amino acids. Here the CDR3 reads CASSPHSREQFF. The DNA of the CDR3 is TGTGCCAGCAGCCCCCACTCTCGTGAGCAGTTCTTC.

A note on this clone: This sample includes further DNA sequences coding for the same CDR3. The chain uses TRBV7-9 and TRBJ1-5; D call uncertain. The germline V gene encodes CDR1 SEHNR and CDR2 FQNEAQ (reference sequence). This CDR3 is built from 15 residues. V was cut by 1 base and J by 0 bases, with 7 bases left in between. The chain's CDR3 is CASSLGLYSNQPQHF. The CDR3 coding sequence is TGTGCCAGCAGCTTAGGGCTTTATAGCAATCAGCCCCAGCATTTT.

The J gene is TRBJ1-4, the V gene TRBV6-5, with a weak D call TRBD1 (6 bases). V was clipped by 5 bases and J by 8 bases, with 18 bases between them. The length of the CDR3 is 15 residues. Germline CDR1 MNHEY, CDR2 SVGAGI. CDR3 DNA: TGTGCCAGCAGTCCCACTTACAGGGTCGAGGAAAAACTGTTTTTT. The encoded protein is CASSPTYRVEEKLFF.

V and J are TRBV9 and TRBJ2-2; 8 bases map to TRBD1. V lost 3 bases and J lost 5; bases outside the gene matches: 9. The length of the CDR3 is 16 residues. Germline assignment: CDR1 SGDLS and CDR2 YYNGEE. The CDR3 sequence is CASSAPDRGETGELFF. CDR3 coding DNA: TGTGCCAGCAGCGCCCCCGACAGGGGTGAAACCGGGGAGCTGTTTTTT.

CDR3 region: CAWSSSVEKLFF. The CDR3 DNA follows: TGTGCCTGGAGTTCGTCGGTTGAAAAACTGTTTTTT. V is TRBV30 and J is TRBJ1-4, with D hard to call. Trimming cost V 2 bases and J 7 bases, with 8 bases left between them. The germline V gene has CDR1 GTSNPN and CDR2 SVGIG (reference sequence). The CDR3 loop spans 12 amino acids.

The chain couples TRBV18 to TRBJ1-5; D gene ambiguous. V shed 2 bases and J shed 0 bases, with 5 bases lying between them. CDR3 length: 14 residues. CDR1 and CDR2 (germline): KGHSH, LQKENI. CDR3 residues: CASSPGVSNQPQHF. DNA of the CDR3: TGTGCCAGCTCACCAGGAGTTAGCAATCAGCCCCAGCATTTT.